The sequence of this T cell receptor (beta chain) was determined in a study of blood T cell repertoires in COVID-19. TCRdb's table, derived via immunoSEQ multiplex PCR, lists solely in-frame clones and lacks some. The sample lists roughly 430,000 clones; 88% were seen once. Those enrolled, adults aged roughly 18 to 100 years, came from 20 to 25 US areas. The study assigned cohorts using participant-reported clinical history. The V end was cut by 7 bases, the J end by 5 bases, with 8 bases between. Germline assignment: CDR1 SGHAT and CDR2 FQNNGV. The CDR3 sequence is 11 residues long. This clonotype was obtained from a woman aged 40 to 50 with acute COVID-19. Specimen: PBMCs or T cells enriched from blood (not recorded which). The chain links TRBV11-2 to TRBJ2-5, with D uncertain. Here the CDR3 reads CASTRVETQYF. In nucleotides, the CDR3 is TGTGCCAGCACCCGAGTGGAGACCCAGTACTTC.